This is a list of T cell receptor beta chains from one sample in a study of cytomegalovirus exposure and HLA in healthy donors. Only in-frame clones appear in the TCRdb table, and some are missing; sequencing was by immunoSEQ multiplex PCR. The data contain about 53,000 clones, 92% of them singletons. Sequencing was carried out using PBMCs. The receptor source for this set is a young man in good health and CMV-seronegative. CDR3s include the opening cysteine and the closing phenylalanine or tryptophan. The D gene is left open where the match is weak. Size values are once, few and many counts, or a class for expanded clones, and some rows have none.

j_call d_call v_call clone_size cdr3_aa cdr3_nt
TRBJ2-7 TRBD1 TRBV7-9 - CASSATGTGFYEQYF TGTGCCAGCAGCGCGACCGGGACAGGGTTCTACGAGCAGTACTTC
TRBJ2-3 - TRBV6-5 - CASSYGRVDTQYF TGTGCCAGCAGTTATGGGAGAGTAGATACGCAGTATTTT
TRBJ2-3 TRBD2 TRBV7-6 - CASSLRGLAGGTDTQYF TGTGCCAGCAGCTTAAGGGGACTAGCGGGAGGCACAGATACGCAGTATTTT
TRBJ2-2 TRBD2 TRBV30 - CAWGGSGSPPGELFF TGTGCCTGGGGTGGTAGCGGGAGTCCTCCCGGGGAGCTGTTTTTT
TRBJ1-2 - TRBV6-1 - CASREGVNYGYTF TGTGCCAGCCGGGAGGGGGTTAACTATGGCTACACCTTC
TRBJ2-1 - TRBV9 - CASSVDSRVGNEQFF TGTGCCAGCAGCGTAGATTCGCGGGTTGGCAATGAGCAGTTCTTC
TRBJ2-5 - TRBV2 - CASSVRRYQETQYF TGTGCCAGCAGTGTTCGCAGATACCAAGAGACCCAGTACTTC
TRBJ1-1 - TRBV9 - CASSPGALGNTEAFF TGTGCCAGCAGCCCAGGGGCCCTCGGGAACACTGAAGCTTTCTTT
TRBJ1-5 - TRBV6-1 - CASSELLGGTGQPQHF TGTGCCAGCAGTGAATTATTGGGGGGAACGGGTCAGCCCCAGCATTTT
TRBJ2-7 - TRBV2 - CASRAQGRSVYEQYF TGTGCCAGCAGGGCCCAGGGGCGCAGCGTTTACGAGCAGTACTTC
TRBJ2-2 TRBD2 TRBV9 - CASSPAGVAGELFF TGTGCCAGCAGCCCGGCGGGGGTTGCCGGGGAGCTGTTTTTT
TRBJ2-7 - TRBV28 - CASSLVYEQYF TGTGCCAGCAGTTTAGTATACGAGCAGTACTTC
TRBJ2-1 TRBD2 TRBV7-2 - CASSFRTSGRTYNEQFF TGTGCCAGCAGCTTTCGGACTAGCGGGAGGACCTACAATGAGCAGTTCTTC
TRBJ2-7 - TRBV19 - CASSILGGYEQYF TGTGCCAGTAGTATTCTGGGGGGCTACGAGCAGTACTTC
TRBJ1-1 TRBD1 TRBV19 - CASSWGQLNTEAFF TGTGCCAGTAGTTGGGGACAGCTGAACACTGAAGCTTTCTTT
TRBJ1-1 TRBD1 TRBV29-1 - CSVRRGTGAEAFF TGCAGCGTTCGCAGAGGGACAGGGGCTGAAGCTTTCTTT
TRBJ2-1 - TRBV11-3 - CASSLEKGGGLYEQFF TGTGCCAGCAGCTTAGAGAAAGGAGGTGGTTTGTATGAGCAGTTCTTC
TRBJ2-7 TRBD2 TRBV7-2 - CASSEASSGSYEQYF TGTGCCAGCAGCGAAGCTTCTAGCGGGAGTTACGAGCAGTACTTC
TRBJ2-7 TRBD1 TRBV6-5 - CASSKTGTGDYEQYF TGTGCCAGCAGTAAAACCGGGACAGGAGATTACGAGCAGTACTTC
TRBJ2-2 - TRBV29-1 - CSAQRGGELFF TGCAGCGCTCAAAGGGGGGGGGAGCTGTTTTTT
TRBJ2-3 - TRBV28 - CASSLGEGIPDTQYF TGTGCCAGCAGTTTAGGCGAGGGCATCCCAGATACGCAGTATTTT
TRBJ1-2 TRBD1 TRBV29-1 - CSVEEGKNGDRGRERHGYTF TGCAGCGTTGAAGAAGGGAAAAATGGGGACAGGGGGCGTGAGAGACATGGCTACACCTTC
TRBJ2-7 - TRBV4-2 - CASSRDTPGEQYF TGTGCCAGCAGCCGGGACACTCCCGGCGAGCAGTACTTC
TRBJ1-1 - TRBV4-1 - CASSQVSRDQAFF TGCGCCAGCAGCCAAGTGTCCCGGGATCAAGCTTTCTTT
TRBJ2-7 - TRBV27 - CASSLRITGEEQYF TGTGCCAGCAGTTTACGCATCACCGGGGAGGAGCAGTACTTC
TRBJ1-2 TRBD1 TRBV19 once CATLPGQGASRGGYTF TGTGCCACATTACCGGGACAGGGGGCATCTCGAGGTGGCTACACCTTC
TRBJ2-1 - TRBV4-2 - CASSHHGGWGEAYNEQFF TGTGCCAGCAGCCACCACGGGGGATGGGGGGAGGCCTACAATGAGCAGTTCTTC
TRBJ2-1 TRBD2 TRBV5-1 - CASSLMTSGRGKFF TGCGCCAGCAGCTTGATGACTAGCGGGAGAGGAAAGTTCTTC
TRBJ2-1 - TRBV7-9 - CASSARLQGGALYEQFF TGTGCCAGCAGCGCCCGATTACAGGGGGGGGCCTTGTATGAGCAGTTCTTC
TRBJ1-6 TRBD1 TRBV6-1 - CASKLQGDSSPLHF TGTGCCAGCAAGTTACAGGGGGATAGTTCACCCCTCCACTTT
TRBJ2-1 TRBD2 TRBV15 once CATSAELAGAYNEQFF TGTGCCACCAGCGCCGAACTAGCGGGAGCTTACAATGAGCAGTTCTTC
TRBJ1-5 TRBD1 TRBV5-6 - CASSPGGTASNQPQHF TGTGCCAGCAGCCCCGGCGGGACAGCTAGCAATCAGCCCCAGCATTTT
TRBJ2-2 - TRBV6-5 - CAIGGGTGELFF TGTGCCATCGGGGGAGGCACCGGGGAGCTGTTTTTT
TRBJ1-5 - TRBV10-2 - CASSSAGGNQPQHF TGCGCCAGCAGTTCCGCCGGAGGGAATCAGCCCCAGCATTTT
TRBJ2-5 - TRBV5-8 - CASSPGSQGRGETQYF TGTGCCAGCAGCCCCGGGTCCCAGGGTAGGGGAGAGACCCAGTACTTC
TRBJ2-1 - TRBV15 - CATSSLYSEQFF TGTGCCACCAGCAGTCTGTATAGTGAGCAGTTCTTC
TRBJ2-2 TRBD2 TRBV4-1 - CASSQEGGRANTGELFF TGCGCCAGCAGCCAAGAGGGCGGGAGGGCGAACACCGGGGAGCTGTTTTTT
TRBJ2-7 - TRBV5-1 - CASSAAGRLSSYEQYF TGCGCCAGCAGCGCGGCGGGACGTTTGAGCTCCTACGAGCAGTACTTC
TRBJ2-7 TRBD2 TRBV5-1 - CASSLVAGEEYEQYF TGCGCCAGCAGCTTGGTAGCGGGAGAGGAGTACGAGCAGTACTTC
TRBJ2-7 TRBD1 TRBV29-1 - CSVGNRGYGEQYF TGCAGCGTGGGCAACAGGGGGTACGGCGAGCAGTACTTC
TRBJ1-3 - TRBV11-2 - CASSLTGVGSGNTIYF TGTGCCAGCAGCTTAACAGGAGTGGGCTCTGGAAACACCATATATTTT
TRBJ1-4 TRBD1 TRBV10-3 - CAISEFPGGSGEKLFF TGTGCCATCAGTGAGTTTCCAGGGGGTTCGGGTGAAAAACTGTTTTTT
TRBJ1-5 - TRBV6-1 - CASSEAGHSNQPQHF TGTGCCAGCAGTGAAGCGGGACATAGCAATCAGCCCCAGCATTTT
TRBJ2-7 TRBD1 TRBV6-5 - CASSGTGGPEQYF TGTGCCAGCAGTGGGACAGGGGGACCCGAGCAGTACTTC
TRBJ1-1 TRBD1 TRBV19 few CASSIDRNRGRSATEAFF TGTGCCAGTAGTATAGACCGCAACAGGGGGCGAAGCGCCACTGAAGCTTTCTTT
TRBJ2-2 TRBD1 TRBV11-1 - CASSSDRGGSGELFF TGTGCCAGCAGCTCGGACAGGGGCGGATCCGGGGAGCTGTTTTTT
TRBJ1-5 TRBD1 TRBV5-6 - CASSLSGRGHRQPQHF TGTGCCAGCAGCTTGTCCGGCAGGGGGCATAGGCAGCCCCAGCATTTT
TRBJ1-3 - TRBV5-5 - CASSPAPSSGNTIYF TGTGCCAGCAGCCCAGCGCCTAGCTCTGGAAACACCATATATTTT
TRBJ2-3 TRBD2 TRBV5-4 once CASSSTSGGFTDTQYF TGTGCCAGCAGCTCGACTAGCGGGGGATTCACAGATACGCAGTATTTT
TRBJ1-5 TRBD1 TRBV19 - CASRGQGAMGPQHF TGTGCCAGTAGGGGACAGGGGGCAATGGGGCCCCAGCATTTT
TRBJ1-4 - TRBV28 - CASSPRPHGTSYEKLFF TGTGCCAGCAGTCCTCGCCCCCACGGGACAAGTTACGAAAAACTGTTTTTT
TRBJ2-1 - TRBV28 few CASRFPPAGRDDYNEQFF TGTGCCAGCCGTTTTCCCCCCGCGGGGCGGGATGACTACAATGAGCAGTTCTTC
TRBJ1-2 TRBD1 TRBV30 - CAWGDRGYGYTF TGTGCCTGGGGGGACAGGGGATATGGCTACACCTTC
TRBJ2-3 - TRBV19 once CASSISGPTDTQYF TGTGCCAGTAGTATTAGCGGACCCACAGATACGCAGTATTTT
TRBJ2-1 TRBD2 TRBV5-1 - CASSLRGPTSAAYNEQFF TGCGCCAGCAGCTTGAGAGGGCCGACTAGCGCGGCCTACAATGAGCAGTTCTTC
TRBJ1-1 - TRBV28 - CASTIRGEAFF TGTGCCAGCACCATCCGAGGGGAAGCTTTCTTT